A single T cell receptor (beta chain) is shown here with its context. Here immunoSEQ multiplex PCR was the method, and the copy in TCRdb shows in-frame clones only, minus some. The data contain around 100,000 clones, 92% of them seen just once; the ten biggest clones take up 1.9%. The sample is drawn from a study of T cell changes during pregnancy in multiple sclerosis. Germline V gene data show CDR1 as SGDLS and CDR2 as YYNGEE. V dropped 0 bases and J dropped 3 bases, with 11 bases sitting between them. This CDR3 contains 15 residues. The sample in question was peripheral blood, obtained after pregnancy. The TCR originated in a female donor with multiple sclerosis, enrolled in a pregnancy study. The chain uses TRBV9 and TRBJ2-3; D is perhaps TRBD2 (5 bases). The CDR3 here is CASSVVPGKTDTQYF. As DNA, the CDR3 is TGTGCCAGCAGCGTAGTCCCCGGGAAGACAGATACGCAGTATTTT.